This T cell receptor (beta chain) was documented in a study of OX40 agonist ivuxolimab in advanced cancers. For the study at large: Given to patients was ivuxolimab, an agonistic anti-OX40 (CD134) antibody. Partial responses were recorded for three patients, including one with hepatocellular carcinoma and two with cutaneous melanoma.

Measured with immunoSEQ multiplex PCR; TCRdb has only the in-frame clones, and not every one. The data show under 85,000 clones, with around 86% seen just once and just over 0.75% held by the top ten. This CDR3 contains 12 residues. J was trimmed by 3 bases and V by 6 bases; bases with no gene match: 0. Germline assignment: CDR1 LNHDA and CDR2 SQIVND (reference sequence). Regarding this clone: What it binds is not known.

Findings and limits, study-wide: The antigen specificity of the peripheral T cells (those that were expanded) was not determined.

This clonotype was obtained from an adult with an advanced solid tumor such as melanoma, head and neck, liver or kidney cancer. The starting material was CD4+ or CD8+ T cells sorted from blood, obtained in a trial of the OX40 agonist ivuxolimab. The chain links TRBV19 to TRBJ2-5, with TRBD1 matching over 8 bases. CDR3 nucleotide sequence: TGTGCCAGTAGGACAGGGGAAGAGACCCAGTACTTC. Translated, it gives CASRTGEETQYF.